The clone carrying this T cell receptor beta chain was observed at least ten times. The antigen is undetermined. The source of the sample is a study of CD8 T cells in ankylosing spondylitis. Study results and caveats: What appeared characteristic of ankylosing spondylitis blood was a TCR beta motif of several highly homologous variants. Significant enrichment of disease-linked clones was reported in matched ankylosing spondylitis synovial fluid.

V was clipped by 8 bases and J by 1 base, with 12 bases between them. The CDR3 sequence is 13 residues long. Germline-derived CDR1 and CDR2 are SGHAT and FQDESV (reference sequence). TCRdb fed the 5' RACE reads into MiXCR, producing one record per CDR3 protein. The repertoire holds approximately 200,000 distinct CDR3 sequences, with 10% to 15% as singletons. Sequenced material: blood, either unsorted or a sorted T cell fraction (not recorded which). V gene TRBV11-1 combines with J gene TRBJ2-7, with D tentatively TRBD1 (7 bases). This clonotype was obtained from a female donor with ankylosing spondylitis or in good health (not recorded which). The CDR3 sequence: CASSRGTSYEQYF. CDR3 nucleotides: TGTGCCAGCTCCAGGGGGACTTCCTACGAGCAGTACTTC.